This T cell receptor (beta chain) was sequenced during a study of OX40 agonist ivuxolimab in advanced cancers. Whole-study results and caveats: What antigens the expanded peripheral T cells recognized was never established.

In regard to this clone: Its specificity is unknown.

Germline trimming cut 6 bases from V and 6 bases from J; bases unmatched to any gene: 8. The CDR3 totals 14 residues. Germline V lookup: CDR1 SGDLS, CDR2 YYNGEE. The table came from immunoSEQ multiplex PCR; TCRdb's copy has only in-frame clones and leaves some out. This sample carries around 95,000 clones, about nine tenths of them seen once, and the ten largest clones take roughly 0.75%. The clonotype was recovered from an adult with an advanced solid tumor such as melanoma, head and neck, liver or kidney cancer. The specimen was CD4+ or CD8+ T cells sorted from blood, collected in a trial of the OX40 agonist ivuxolimab. The gene calls are TRBV9 and TRBJ2-1, with 8 bases fitting TRBD2. This CDR3 is CASMGRGALNEQFF. Here the CDR3 DNA reads TGTGCCAGCATGGGGCGGGGGGCCCTCAATGAGCAGTTCTTC.